What follows is one TCR beta chain and its context. Its antigen is not known. The source of the sample is a study of T cell repertoires in cytomegalovirus infection. The wider study: Well-studied HLA-B-restricted epitopes and recently identified HLA-C-restricted epitopes of CMV were both used in the study. An indication of both CMV infection and matching HLA type came from public TCR beta signatures.

TCRdb re-analysed the reads in MiXCR, keeping a single row per CDR3 protein. The table records 360,000 or so distinct CDR3 sequences, approximately 35% of them present only once. This TCR came from a human donor in good health (CMV status not recorded). Some clones in this sample may be carry-over from other donors' samples. The specimen comprised cultured PBMCs, sampled from culture after CMV antigen stimulation.

The CDR3 DNA is TGTGCCAGCAGCTTAGCTTGGACAGGGTTGGTTGAGCAGTTCTTC. Amino acid sequence: CASSLAWTGLVEQFF. The V gene is TRBV7-2, the J gene TRBJ2-1; 8 bases agree with TRBD1. V was clipped by 0 bases and J by 9 bases; unmatched bases: 7. The CDR3 sequence is 15 residues long. The germline V gene has CDR1 SGHTA and CDR2 FQGNSA.